Listed below are T cell receptor beta chains from one sample, sequenced in a study of blood T cell repertoires in COVID-19. Profiling relied on immunoSEQ multiplex PCR, and the TCRdb table lists in-frame clones only, not all of them. The repertoire holds around 58,000 clones, 80% to 90% seen once, with around 3.7% in the top ten. Sequencing was performed on PBMCs or T cells enriched from blood (not recorded which). The receptors derive from a woman in her thirties or forties with acute COVID-19. Both conserved end residues are part of each CDR3. The order of the fields is CDR3 protein, CDR3 DNA, clone size, J gene, D gene, V gene. The D gene is left open where the match is weak. The size entry is marked missing in some rows and otherwise reads once, few, many or a size class.

CDR3aa: CSVGGGRGNEQFF
CDR3nt: TGCAGCGTTGGCGGCGGGAGGGGGAATGAGCAGTTCTTC
abundance: -
j_gene: TRBJ2-1
d_gene: TRBD2
v_gene: TRBV29-1

CDR3aa: CASSDRGAGNTIYF
CDR3nt: TGTGCCAGCAGTGACCGGGGTGCTGGAAACACCATATATTTT
abundance: -
j_gene: TRBJ1-3
d_gene: -
v_gene: TRBV25-1

CDR3aa: CASSPRGATNEKLFF
CDR3nt: TGTGCCAGCAGCCCCCGGGGGGCAACTAATGAAAAACTGTTTTTT
abundance: -
j_gene: TRBJ1-4
d_gene: -
v_gene: TRBV28

CDR3aa: CASSSLSGDTYNEQFF
CDR3nt: TGCGCCAGCAGCTCCTTGAGCGGGGATACCTACAATGAGCAGTTCTTC
abundance: -
j_gene: TRBJ2-1
d_gene: TRBD2
v_gene: TRBV5-1

CDR3aa: CASTRWDQGAESYNEQFF
CDR3nt: TGTGCCAGCACCCGTTGGGACCAGGGGGCCGAATCCTACAATGAGCAGTTCTTC
abundance: -
j_gene: TRBJ2-1
d_gene: -
v_gene: TRBV21-1

CDR3aa: CASSLGASGTGELFF
CDR3nt: TGTGCCAGCAGCTTAGGGGCTAGCGGCACCGGGGAGCTGTTTTTT
abundance: -
j_gene: TRBJ2-2
d_gene: TRBD2
v_gene: TRBV11-1

CDR3aa: CASSLGYTYEQYF
CDR3nt: TGTGCCAGCAGCTTAGGCTATACCTACGAGCAGTACTTC
abundance: few
j_gene: TRBJ2-7
d_gene: -
v_gene: TRBV7-9

CDR3aa: CASSGSGVSNEKLFF
CDR3nt: TGTGCCAGCAGCGGATCAGGGGTGTCTAATGAAAAACTGTTTTTT
abundance: -
j_gene: TRBJ1-4
d_gene: -
v_gene: TRBV7-8

CDR3aa: CASSLGFAGANSGNTIYF
CDR3nt: TGTGCCAGCAGCTTAGGTTTCGCAGGGGCGAACTCTGGAAACACCATATATTTT
abundance: -
j_gene: TRBJ1-3
d_gene: -
v_gene: TRBV11-2

CDR3aa: CASSPRLAGDLREQFF
CDR3nt: TGTGCCAGCAGCCCCCGACTAGCGGGAGACCTCAGGGAGCAGTTCTTC
abundance: -
j_gene: TRBJ2-1
d_gene: TRBD2
v_gene: TRBV4-2

CDR3aa: CASSARDRVLDTQYF
CDR3nt: TGTGCCAGCAGCGCCCGGGACAGGGTTTTAGATACGCAGTATTTT
abundance: once
j_gene: TRBJ2-3
d_gene: TRBD1
v_gene: TRBV11-2

CDR3aa: CASSLSMQGGTEAFF
CDR3nt: TGTGCCAGCAGCTTATCGATGCAGGGAGGCACTGAAGCTTTCTTT
abundance: -
j_gene: TRBJ1-1
d_gene: -
v_gene: TRBV7-8

CDR3aa: CANVRQGKGNQPQHF
CDR3nt: TGTGCCAACGTTCGACAGGGGAAAGGCAATCAGCCCCAGCATTTT
abundance: -
j_gene: TRBJ1-5
d_gene: TRBD1
v_gene: TRBV28

CDR3aa: CASSLAGGRAHEQFF
CDR3nt: TGCGCCAGCAGCTTGGCGGGCGGGAGGGCCCATGAGCAGTTCTTC
abundance: -
j_gene: TRBJ2-1
d_gene: TRBD2
v_gene: TRBV5-1

CDR3aa: CASSLLSQPQHF
CDR3nt: TGTGCCAGCAGCTTATTGAGTCAGCCCCAGCATTTT
abundance: -
j_gene: TRBJ1-5
d_gene: -
v_gene: TRBV7-9

CDR3aa: CASAPPGIETQYF
CDR3nt: TGTGCCAGCGCCCCCCCAGGGATAGAGACCCAGTACTTC
abundance: -
j_gene: TRBJ2-5
d_gene: -
v_gene: TRBV28